Below are 2 T cell receptor beta chains sequenced from a single sample in a study of shared clonotypes between healthy human individuals. Profiling relied on immunoSEQ multiplex PCR, and the TCRdb table lists in-frame clones only, not all of them. The profile shows roughly 2,300,000 clones, 85% to 95% of them singletons. Sequenced: naive CD4+ T cells from PBMCs. The sample's subset: CD45RA+ positively selected. These receptors originate from a man between 18 and 35 years old in good health. Some clones in this sample may be carry-over from other donors' samples.

CDR3 sequence (DNA): TGTGCCAGCAGGGTGATGAACACTGAAGCTTTCTTT. Residues: CASRVMNTEAFF. The chain carries TRBV6-1 and TRBJ1-1; D gene unclear. Trimming removed 6 bases from V and 0 bases from J, with 5 bases in between. There are 12 residues in the CDR3. Germline assignment: CDR1 MNHNS and CDR2 SASEGT.

A single count supports this clone. The CDR3 sequence: CASSAGMGNQPQHF. CDR3 nucleotides: TGCGCCAGCAGCGCGGGTATGGGGAATCAGCCCCAGCATTTT. The chain is built from TRBV5-1 and TRBJ1-5; unclear D gene. Germline-derived CDR1 and CDR2 are SGHRS and YFSETQ. Trimming cost V 4 bases and J 4 bases, with 12 bases left between them. The CDR3 runs 14 residues. Together with reference TRBV5-1 and TRBJ1-5, the CDR3 gives the full variable domain: KAGVTQTPRYLIKTRGQQVTLSCSPISGHRSVSWYQQTPGQGLQFLFEYFSETQRNKGNFPGRFSGRQFSNSRSEMNVSTLELGDSALYLCASSAGMGNQPQHFGDGTRLSIL.